Given below is one TCR beta chain in context. As handled by the study authors: Amplified reference gene primers provided the basis for estimating nucleated cell counts. Clones were read by immunoSEQ multiplex PCR, and TCRdb kept only the in-frame ones, dropping some. From that table come the V and J calls and clone size; the DNA was used to work out D and trimming. The sample shows fewer than 300,000 clones, roughly nine tenths of them seen only once. This entry comes from a study of blood T cell repertoires in COVID-19. Germline V gives CDR1 ENHRY, CDR2 SYGVKD. This CDR3 is built from 16 residues. V was cut by 0 bases and J by 0 bases, with 11 bases left in between.

The clonotype was recovered from a woman aged 25-40 years with COVID-19, enrolled during active disease. This rearrangement joins TRBV10-3 to TRBJ1-1; a possible D gene is TRBD1 (6 bases). The sequencing sample was made of peripheral blood. The CDR3 loop is CAISESRGTMNTEAFF. For the CDR3, the DNA is TGTGCCATCAGTGAGTCGAGGGGGACCATGAACACTGAAGCTTTCTTT.